This T cell receptor (beta chain) was captured by sequencing in a study of T-cell reconstitution after alpha-beta-depleted transplantation in children. Study-level findings and limits: Newly generated T cells supplied most T-cell counts and diversity one year post-transplant. Diversity of TCRbeta at day 60 was high in some patients, arising from surviving recipient T cells and thymic progenitors. At around two months after transplant, the alpha-beta T cells were reportedly derived from several hundred expanded clones that came from non-depleted graft cells.

This sample's TCRbeta library carried unique molecular identifier barcodes. Via MiXCR, TCRdb re-called the PCR reads, giving one row per CDR3 protein. This sample yields over 120,000 distinct CDR3 sequences, of which around 9% are seen a single time; 18% belongs to the top ten. This clonotype was counted at least ten times. The antigen remains undetermined. An end of the junction does not agree with germline; a read error may underlie this. CDR3 length equals 14 residues. The germline CDR1 and CDR2 sequences are LGHNA and YSLEER. The clonotype was recovered from a female patient aged 2-10 years who had a stem cell transplant for congenital amegakaryocytic thrombocytopenia, so the T cells may come from the graft donor. This rearrangement joins TRBV4-3 to TRBJ1-5; 9 bases are shared with TRBD1. This specimen consisted of PBMCs, mostly from graft donor cells, obtained 180 days after TCRalphabeta/CD19-depleted stem cell transplant. The CDR3 DNA follows: TGTGCCAGTAGTCCTCGACAGGGGGTTCAGCCCCAGCATTTT. Protein: CASSPRQGVQPQHF.